Listed here are 8 T cell receptor beta chains from one sample, sequenced in a study of blood T cell repertoires in COVID-19. Method: immunoSEQ multiplex PCR; TCRdb's copy keeps in-frame clones and lacks some. Of 200,000 to 250,000 clones listed, 75% to 85% are singletons. The specimen was peripheral blood. The source of these receptors is a woman in her 50s with acute or convalescent COVID-19.

This clone has a handful of counts. The chain combines TRBV2 with TRBJ2-5; 14 nucleotides match TRBD2. In germline, CDR1 is SNHLY, CDR2 FYNNEI. V was pared by 3 bases and J by 5 bases, with 2 bases of the junction left unmatched. The CDR3 contains 15 residues. The CDR3 reads CASSEGLAGAETQYF. In DNA, the CDR3 is TGTGCCAGCAGTGAGGGACTAGCGGGAGCCGAGACCCAGTACTTC.

This chain joins TRBV7-3 and TRBJ1-1; D unresolved. Per germline, CDR1 SGHTA and CDR2 FQGTGA. The CDR3 has 14 residues. V lost 5 bases and J lost 2, with 12 bases in between. The CDR3 bases are TGTGCCAGCAGCCAAGCTGGGCTAAACACTGAAGCTTTCTTT. Protein product: CASSQAGLNTEAFF.

V and J are TRBV6-6 and TRBJ2-2; D may be TRBD2 (5 bases). Germline V CDR1 and CDR2: MNHNY, SVGAGI (reference sequence). Trimming removed 8 bases from V and 4 bases from J, with 5 bases in between. The CDR3 runs 11 residues. The chain's CDR3 is CASGLTGELFF. The CDR3 region has the DNA TGTGCCAGCGGACTCACCGGGGAGCTGTTTTTT.

J is TRBJ1-1 and V is TRBV5-1; D might be TRBD1 (6 bases). CDR3 size: 18 residues. The germline V gene encodes CDR1 SGHRS and CDR2 YFSETQ. The V gene lost 0 bases and the J gene lost 4 bases, with 22 bases spanning the gap. CDR3 amino acids: CASSLGPVRGSRSTEAFF. The CDR3, as DNA: TGCGCCAGCAGCTTGGGGCCAGTCAGGGGATCGAGGAGCACTGAAGCTTTCTTT. Complete variable domain (other parts from reference TRBV5-1 and TRBJ1-1): KAGVTQTPRYLIKTRGQQVTLSCSPISGHRSVSWYQQTPGQGLQFLFEYFSETQRNKGNFPGRFSGRQFSNSRSEMNVSTLELGDSALYLCASSLGPVRGSRSTEAFFGQGTRLTVV.

The CDR3 sequence: CASRVGYEQYF. The CDR3 region has the DNA TGTGCCAGCAGGGTCGGCTACGAGCAGTACTTC. The gene calls are TRBV12-3 or TRBV12-4 and TRBJ2-7; no definite D call. The CDR3 is made up of 11 amino acids. Trimming removed 6 bases from V and 3 bases from J, with 6 bases in between.

The V gene is TRBV28, the J gene TRBJ2-7; 8 nucleotides agree with TRBD2. Losses at the gene ends were 7 bases for V and 2 bases for J; bases not matched to a gene: 4. Germline V lookup: CDR1 MDHEN, CDR2 SYDVKM. CDR3 length: 13 residues. The CDR3 bases are TGTGCCAGCAAGACCGGGAGGGCCTACGAGCAGTACTTC. As protein: CASKTGRAYEQYF.

The chain is built from TRBV6-5 and TRBJ1-2; 10 bases match TRBD1. The CDR3 has 13 amino acids. The trim removed 6 bases at V and 7 bases at J, leaving 5 bases unmatched. The germline gives CDR1 MNHEY, CDR2 SVGAGI. CDR3 in amino acids: CASRRQGAGGYTF. CDR3 bases: TGTGCCAGCAGGCGACAGGGGGCGGGTGGCTACACCTTC.

The chain links TRBV2 to TRBJ1-6, with TRBD1 as a possible D gene (6 bases). Deletions cut 7 bases from V and 1 base from J, with 17 bases between. CDR1 and CDR2 from the germline V gene are SNHLY and FYNNEI. The CDR3 has 17 residues. The CDR3 region is CASTRTEIPSYNSPLHF. The CDR3 bases are TGTGCCAGCACTAGGACAGAGATCCCTTCCTATAATTCACCCCTCCACTTT.